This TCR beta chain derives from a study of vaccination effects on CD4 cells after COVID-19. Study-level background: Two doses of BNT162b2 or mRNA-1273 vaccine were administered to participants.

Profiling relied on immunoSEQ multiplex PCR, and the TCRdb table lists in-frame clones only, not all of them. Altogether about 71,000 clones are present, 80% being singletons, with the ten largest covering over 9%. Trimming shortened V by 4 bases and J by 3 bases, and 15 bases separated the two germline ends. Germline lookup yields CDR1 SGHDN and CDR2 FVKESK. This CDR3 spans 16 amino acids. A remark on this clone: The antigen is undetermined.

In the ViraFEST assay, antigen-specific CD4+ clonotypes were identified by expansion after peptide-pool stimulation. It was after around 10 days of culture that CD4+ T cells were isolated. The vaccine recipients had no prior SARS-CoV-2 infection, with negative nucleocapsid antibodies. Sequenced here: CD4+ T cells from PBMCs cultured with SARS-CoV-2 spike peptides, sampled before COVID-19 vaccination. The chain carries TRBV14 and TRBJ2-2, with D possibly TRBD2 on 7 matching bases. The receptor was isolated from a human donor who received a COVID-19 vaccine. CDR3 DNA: TGTGCCAGCAGCCCAGGGAGGGGGGCGGACACCGGGGAGCTGTTTTTT. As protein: CASSPGRGADTGELFF. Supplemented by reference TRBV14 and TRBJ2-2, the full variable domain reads EAGVTQFPSHSVIEKGQTVTLRCDPISGHDNLYWYRRVMGKEIKFLLHFVKESKQDESGMPNNRFLAERTGGTYSTLKVQPAELEDSGVYFCASSPGRGADTGELFFGEGSRLTVL.